These 31 T cell receptor beta chains originate from one sample sequenced in a study of cytomegalovirus exposure and HLA in healthy donors. Primers for the PCR totalled 60 Vbeta and 13 Jbeta. TCRdb keeps only in-frame clones here, not all; method: immunoSEQ multiplex PCR. Seen here are 100,000 to 150,000 clones, 75% to 85% observed once, and the top ten hold roughly 2.5%. Sequences were obtained from PBMCs. The source of these receptors is a man between 45 and 60 years old in good health and CMV-seronegative.

V is TRBV7-3 and J is TRBJ2-2; the D gene is possibly TRBD1 (6 bases). V gave up 4 bases and J gave up 8 bases, with 14 bases separating them. Germline V CDR1 and CDR2: SGHTA, FQGTGA. The CDR3 loop spans 14 amino acids. The CDR3 region has the DNA TGTGCCAGCAGCTCTCCGGGGACAACGGGGGAGCTGTTTTTT. This sequence encodes CASSSPGTTGELFF.

This clone was detected only once. The V call is TRBV7-9, the J call TRBJ2-7; 10 bases are shared with TRBD1. This CDR3 contains 15 residues. CDR1 is SEHNR and CDR2 is FQNEAQ in the germline V gene (reference sequence). The J segment lost 0 bases and the V segment lost 5 bases, leaving 4 bases of the junction unmatched. The CDR3 bases are TGTGCCAGCAGCCAGGGACAGGGGAGCTCCTACGAGCAGTACTTC. It translates to CASSQGQGSSYEQYF.

The rearrangement joins TRBV7-9 to TRBJ1-1; D is unresolved. The germline CDR1 and CDR2 sequences are SEHNR and FQNEAQ (reference sequence). V was shortened by 7 bases and J by 3 bases, with 12 bases between the two germline ends. The CDR3 has 13 residues. The CDR3 sequence is CASTPGWDTEAFF. The CDR3 nucleotides read TGTGCCAGCACCCCCGGGTGGGACACTGAAGCTTTCTTT.

The J gene is TRBJ2-7, the V gene TRBV7-9; D is possibly TRBD2 (6 bases). In germline, CDR1 is SEHNR, CDR2 FQNEAQ (reference sequence). Trimming removed 5 bases at V and 3 bases at J, with 11 bases between. The length of the CDR3 is 13 residues. CDR3 sequence: CASSPTGGYEQYF. CDR3 DNA sequence: TGTGCCAGCAGCCCCACCGGGGGCTACGAGCAGTACTTC.

The chain links TRBV6-5 to TRBJ1-4; D perhaps matches TRBD1 (5 bases). The germline V gene encodes CDR1 MNHEY and CDR2 SVGAGI. This CDR3 spans 14 amino acids. V lost 7 bases and J 8 bases, leaving 17 bases between the germline ends. CDR3 sequence (DNA): TGTGCCAGCACCGTCCTCGGGGGAACCGAAAAACTGTTTTTT. Translating gives CASTVLGGTEKLFF.

The chain is built from TRBV2 and TRBJ1-1, with a weak D call TRBD1 (5 bases). Trimming left V 11 bases short and J 6 bases short, with 16 bases between. The germline gives CDR1 SNHLY, CDR2 FYNNEI. The CDR3 is 12 residues long. The CDR3 DNA reads as TGTGCCCTACCCCAGGGTAAGCCTGAAGCTTTCTTT. Encoded protein: CALPQGKPEAFF.

J is TRBJ1-3 and V is TRBV6-1; 9 bases fit TRBD1. Germline CDR1 reads MNHNS; CDR2 reads SASEGT. The CDR3 extends over 15 amino acids. The V and J ends lost 4 bases and 3 bases, in that order; junction bases with no gene match: 4. The CDR3 DNA reads TGTGCCAGCAGTGGGGACAGGGCTCGTGGAAACACCATATATTTT. This encodes CASSGDRARGNTIYF.

J is TRBJ2-5 and V is TRBV7-9; no reliable D call. Germline V gives CDR1 SEHNR, CDR2 FQNEAQ (reference sequence). This CDR3 region has 11 residues. With 11 bases removed from V and 7 bases from J, the gap between germline ends came to 14 bases. CDR3 nucleotides: TGTGCCGGCTCCGGGTCGGGGACCCAGTACTTC. Translating it yields CAGSGSGTQYF.

This clone was counted a few times. The chain carries TRBV27 and TRBJ2-1; D ambiguous. Germline V lookup: CDR1 MNHEY, CDR2 SMNVEV (reference sequence). Trimming pared 7 bases from V and 0 bases from J, leaving 10 bases between. This CDR3 region has 14 residues. The CDR3: CASKFRSSYNEQFF. The CDR3 DNA sequence: TGTGCCAGCAAGTTTAGGAGCTCCTACAATGAGCAGTTCTTC.

The chain uses TRBV2 and TRBJ2-7; D gene unclear. Germline CDR1 and CDR2: SNHLY and FYNNEI. Trimming removed 6 bases at V and 1 base at J, with 16 bases between. The length of the CDR3 is 15 residues. CDR3 residues: CASSPGTPISYEQYF. CDR3 sequence (DNA): TGTGCCAGCAGCCCAGGAACTCCAATTTCCTACGAGCAGTACTTC.

This clone was seen only a few times. The chain joins TRBV4-2 to TRBJ2-1; D is uncertain. The CDR3 consists of 16 residues. CDR1 and CDR2 (germline): LGHNA, YNFKEQ. The V gene lost 4 bases and the J gene lost 0 bases, with 13 bases spanning the gap. The CDR3 is CASSLSRLFSYNEQFF. The CDR3 nucleotides read TGTGCCAGCAGCCTAAGCCGGTTGTTCTCCTACAATGAGCAGTTCTTC.

V and J are TRBV6-5 and TRBJ2-5, with 8 bases aligning to TRBD2. There are 15 residues in the CDR3. Germline V gene data show CDR1 as MNHEY and CDR2 as SVGAGI. The V and J ends lost 2 bases and 5 bases, in that order; junction bases with no gene match: 7. The CDR3 nucleotides read TGTGCCAGCAGTTACGATCAGCGGGGGAAGGAGACCCAGTACTTC. Its translation: CASSYDQRGKETQYF.

The V gene is TRBV5-6, the J gene TRBJ1-1; TRBD1 matches 8 bases. Germline-derived CDR1 and CDR2 are SGHDT and YYEEEE. The ends lost 2 bases at V and 4 bases at J; junction bases unmatched: 7. The CDR3 is 15 amino acids. DNA for the CDR3: TGTGCCAGCAGCTTCCGGGACAGGTATTTCACTGAAGCTTTCTTT. It specifies CASSFRDRYFTEAFF.

V usage is TRBV7-9 and J usage is TRBJ1-2; D call uncertain. Germline-derived CDR1 and CDR2 are SEHNR and FQNEAQ (reference sequence). This CDR3 contains 15 residues. Trimming left V 5 bases short and J 4 bases short, with 17 bases between. CDR3 amino acids: CASSRVADYGYGYTF. In nucleotides, the CDR3 is TGTGCCAGCAGCCGGGTGGCCGATTACGGCTATGGCTACACCTTC.

This rearrangement joins TRBV6-5 to TRBJ1-1; D perhaps matches TRBD1 (6 bases). V lost 6 bases to trimming and J lost 3 bases, with 8 bases between them. The CDR3 consists of 12 residues. Germline V gives CDR1 MNHEY, CDR2 SVGAGI. CDR3 nucleotides: TGTGCCAGCAGACAGGGAGACACTGAAGCTTTCTTT. Protein product: CASRQGDTEAFF.

This clone has just one count. The chain has TRBV29-1 and TRBJ2-1; D is uncertain. CDR3 length equals 14 residues. Germline-derived CDR1 and CDR2 are SQVTM and ANQGSEA. Trimming took 4 bases from V and 3 from J, leaving 13 bases between them. The CDR3 here is CSVVIGASYNEQFF. The CDR3 coding sequence is TGCAGCGTTGTAATTGGTGCGAGCTACAATGAGCAGTTCTTC.

This chain links TRBV27 with TRBJ2-7, with TRBD2 matching 10 bases. This CDR3 region has 14 residues. In germline, CDR1 is MNHEY, CDR2 SMNVEV (reference sequence). J lost 4 bases, V lost 5 bases, and 5 bases had no gene match. In nucleotides, the CDR3 is TGTGCCAGCAGTAGCGGGGGGGGCCTGTACGAGCAGTACTTC. The encoded protein is CASSSGGGLYEQYF.

The rearrangement joins TRBV29-1 to TRBJ2-7; TRBD2 matches 7 bases. The CDR3 is 15 residues long. Trimming at V came to 0 bases and at J to 3 bases, leaving 8 bases not matched to a gene. Germline values: CDR1 SQVTM, CDR2 ANQGSEA. The CDR3: CSVEDRPSGNYEQYF. The CDR3 nucleotides are TGCAGCGTTGAAGATCGGCCTAGCGGAAACTACGAGCAGTACTTC.

The V gene is TRBV29-1, the J gene TRBJ2-3; 7 bases align to TRBD2. Germline V CDR1 and CDR2: SQVTM, ANQGSEA. Unmatched junction bases numbered 0, after V lost 2 bases and J lost 1 base. The CDR3 has 13 residues. CDR3 sequence reads: CSVELAGTDTQYF. The DNA for the CDR3 is TGCAGCGTTGAACTAGCGGGCACAGATACGCAGTATTTT.

This sequence joins TRBV4-2 and TRBJ2-7; 7 bases map to TRBD2. J lost 4 bases, V lost 6 bases, and 12 bases had no gene match. Germline V gene data show CDR1 as LGHNA and CDR2 as YNFKEQ. CDR3 length: 15 residues. The CDR3: CASRREDGGGYEQYF. The CDR3 coding sequence is TGTGCCAGCAGACGGGAGGACGGGGGTGGGTACGAGCAGTACTTC.

This sequence joins TRBV9 and TRBJ1-6; D is uncertain. Trimming removed 0 bases from V and 5 bases from J, with 12 bases in between. This CDR3 has 16 amino acids. The V gene's germline CDR1 is SGDLS and CDR2 YYNGEE. CDR3 sequence (DNA): TGTGCCAGCAGCGTAGCCGACTGGAGGGATAATTCACCCCTCCACTTT. Translating gives CASSVADWRDNSPLHF.

This clone appeared a few times. The CDR3 reads CASSERQGDNEKLFF. CDR3 DNA sequence: TGTGCCAGCAGTGAAAGACAGGGTGATAATGAAAAACTGTTTTTT. The rearrangement joins TRBV28 to TRBJ1-4, with TRBD1 matching over 7 bases. Germline V gives CDR1 MDHEN, CDR2 SYDVKM. The CDR3 extends over 15 amino acids. The V segment lost 5 bases and the J segment 4 bases; nucleotides outside the gene matches: 7.

The chain carries TRBV7-9 and TRBJ1-2; D unclear. The CDR3 is 14 residues long. Germline values: CDR1 SEHNR, CDR2 FQNEAQ (reference sequence). Trimming left V 5 bases short and J 4 bases short, with 14 bases between. Here the CDR3 reads CASSDTSNGYGYTF. The DNA for the CDR3 is TGTGCCAGCAGCGACACCTCTAACGGCTATGGCTACACCTTC.

This clone was observed once. Here the CDR3 reads CASSVDWRDRYF. The CDR3 DNA is TGTGCCAGCAGCGTCGACTGGCGGGATCGTTACTTC. The rearrangement links TRBV7-2 to TRBJ2-5; perhaps TRBD2 as D (6 bases). The CDR3 contains 12 residues. Germline values: CDR1 SGHTA, CDR2 FQGNSA. Trimming removed 5 bases from V and 14 bases from J, with 18 bases in between. Full variable domain (missing parts from reference TRBV7-2 and TRBJ2-5): GAGVSQSPSNKVTEKGKDVELRCDPISGHTALYWYRQSLGQGLEFLIYFQGNSAPDKSGLPSDRFSAERTGGSVSTLTIQRTQQEDSAVYLCASSVDWRDRYFGPGTRLLVL.

The rearrangement joins TRBV5-3 to TRBJ1-5, with D possibly matching TRBD1 (5 bases). TRBV5-3 is recorded as an ORF, its role being uncertain. This CDR3 contains 18 residues. Trimming took 1 base from V and 4 from J, leaving 21 bases between them. Here the CDR3 DNA reads TGTGCCAGAAGCTTGATATCCCCAGGGTCCCCGAAAAATCAGCCCCAGCATTTT. Residues: CARSLISPGSPKNQPQHF.

This clone appeared a single time. The V call is TRBV4-3, the J call TRBJ1-1; D remains ambiguous. Between the trimmed V and J ends, which lost 1 base and 1 base, there was a span of 10 bases. Germline lookup yields CDR1 LGHNA and CDR2 YSLEER. CDR3 length: 15 residues. This CDR3 reads CASSQGPRGNTEAFF. The DNA for the CDR3 is TGCGCCAGCAGCCAAGGGCCACGAGGGAACACTGAAGCTTTCTTT.

The chain carries TRBV18 and TRBJ1-5; D ambiguous. This CDR3 spans 14 amino acids. V lost 1 base to trimming and J lost 4 bases, with 8 bases between them. CDR1 is KGHSH, CDR2 LQKENI, per germline. CDR3 loop: CASSPLGENQPQHF. The CDR3 DNA sequence: TGTGCCAGCTCACCACTCGGGGAAAATCAGCCCCAGCATTTT.

CDR3 DNA sequence: TGTGCCAGCAGTTTACTCTGGACAGGGGCAGCGGCCGATGAGCAGTTCTTC. It translates to CASSLLWTGAAADEQFF. The J gene is TRBJ2-1, the V gene TRBV27, with 9 bases aligning to TRBD1. The length of the CDR3 is 17 residues. The germline gives CDR1 MNHEY, CDR2 SMNVEV (reference sequence). V shed 2 bases, J shed 8 bases, and the junction held 13 bases outside the gene matches.

The rearrangement uses TRBV4-3 and TRBJ1-2; TRBD1 matches 9 bases. In germline, CDR1 is LGHNA, CDR2 YSLEER. This CDR3 contains 14 residues. Unmatched junction bases numbered 3, after V lost 1 base and J lost 6 bases. The CDR3 here is CASSQGDRAHGYTF. CDR3 DNA sequence: TGCGCCAGCAGCCAAGGGGACAGGGCACATGGCTACACCTTC.

In its sample, this clone was seen once. The chain uses TRBV6-1 and TRBJ2-2; D unresolved. The germline V and J ends were trimmed by 7 bases and 1 base, with 7 bases remaining between them. Looked up from germline, CDR1 is MNHNS and CDR2 is SASEGT. This CDR3 spans 13 amino acids. The CDR3 region is CASTPGNTGELFF. The CDR3 DNA sequence: TGTGCCAGCACCCCAGGGAACACCGGGGAGCTGTTTTTT.

The chain carries TRBV11-1 and TRBJ1-6; D may be TRBD1 (6 bases). Germline-derived CDR1 and CDR2 are SGHAT and FQDESV (reference sequence). V dropped 1 base and J dropped 7 bases, with 8 bases sitting between them. The CDR3 is 14 amino acids. The CDR3 nucleotides are TGTGCCAGCAGCTTAGGGACAGCCAATTCACCCCTCCACTTT. Its translation is CASSLGTANSPLHF. Full variable domain (missing parts from reference TRBV11-1 and TRBJ1-6): EAEVAQSPRYKITEKSQAVAFWCDPISGHATLYWYRQILGQGPELLVQFQDESVVDDSQLPKDRFSAERLKGVDSTLKIQPAELGDSAMYLCASSLGTANSPLHFGNGTRLTVT.